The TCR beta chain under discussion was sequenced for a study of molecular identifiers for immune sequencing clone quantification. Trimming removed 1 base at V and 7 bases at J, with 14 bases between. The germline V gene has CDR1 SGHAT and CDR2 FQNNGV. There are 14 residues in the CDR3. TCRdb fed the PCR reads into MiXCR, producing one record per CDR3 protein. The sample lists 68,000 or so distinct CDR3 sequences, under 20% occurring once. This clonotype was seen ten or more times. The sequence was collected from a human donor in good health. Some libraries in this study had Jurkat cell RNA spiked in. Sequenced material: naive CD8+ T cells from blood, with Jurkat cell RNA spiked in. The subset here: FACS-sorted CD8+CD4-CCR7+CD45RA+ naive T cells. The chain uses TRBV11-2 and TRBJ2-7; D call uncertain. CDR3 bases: TGTGCCAGCAGCTTAGTAGTCAGTCTCAGGGAGCAGTACTTC. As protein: CASSLVVSLREQYF.